A single sample gave rise to the 10 T cell receptor beta chains below, sequenced in a study of T cell repertoires in cytomegalovirus infection. Their antigens remain unidentified. TCRdb itself ran the reads through MiXCR, one entry per CDR3 protein. Of 110,000 or so distinct CDR3 sequences listed, around 30% are singletons. The input for sequencing was CD8+ T cells from cultured PBMCs, taken from culture after CMV antigen stimulation. These receptors were taken from a human donor in good health (CMV status not recorded). Some clones in this sample may be carry-over from other donors' samples.

Many counts were recorded for this clonotype. DNA of the CDR3: TGTGCCAGCAGCTTAACGTTTGGGGGTGGGGGCGGAGAGACCCAGTACTTC. Residues: CASSLTFGGGGGETQYF. The rearrangement joins TRBV11-2 to TRBJ2-5; perhaps TRBD1 as D (6 bases). Germline lookup yields CDR1 SGHAT and CDR2 FQNNGV. The CDR3 is 17 amino acids. The germline V and J ends were trimmed by 2 bases and 4 bases, with 20 bases remaining between them.

This clonotype was detected ten times or more. The gene calls are TRBV7-9 and TRBJ1-5; 7 bases agree with TRBD1. This CDR3 comprises 14 residues. V shed 5 bases, J shed 6 bases, and the junction held 7 bases outside the gene matches. Germline lookup yields CDR1 SEHNR and CDR2 FQNEAQ (reference sequence). As DNA, the CDR3 is TGTGCCAGCAGCAATCTGACAGGGTTTCAGCCCCAGCATTTT. Its translation: CASSNLTGFQPQHF.

The CDR3: CACRGGGDTEAFF. The CDR3 DNA sequence: TGTGCCTGCCGTGGGGGGGGTGACACTGAAGCTTTCTTT. The rearrangement uses TRBV19 and TRBJ1-1, with D possibly TRBD1 on 5 matching bases. The CDR3 totals 13 residues. V lost 11 bases to trimming and J lost 3 bases, with 16 bases between them. CDR1 is LNHDA, CDR2 SQIVND, per germline (reference sequence).

The chain employs TRBV27 and TRBJ2-7; D gene ambiguous. The germline V gene encodes CDR1 MNHEY and CDR2 SMNVEV (reference sequence). The CDR3 is 15 amino acids. Trimming cost V 0 bases and J 2 bases, with 11 bases left between them. The CDR3, as DNA: TGTGCCAGCAGTTTATCTCGGCGGAGTGCCTACGAGCAGTACTTC. Residues: CASSLSRRSAYEQYF.

This clonotype occurred many times. The chain recombines TRBV20-1 with TRBJ2-7; possibly TRBD1 for D (6 bases). There are 15 residues in the CDR3. Trimming left V 0 bases short and J 0 bases short, with 12 bases between. Germline values: CDR1 DFQATT, CDR2 SNEGSKA (reference sequence). The CDR3 loop reads CSARDRTDSSYEQYF. As DNA, the CDR3 is TGCAGTGCTAGAGATCGGACAGATAGCTCCTACGAGCAGTACTTC.

The chain is built from TRBV18 and TRBJ2-7; possible D gene TRBD1, 6 bases. From germline, CDR1 is KGHSH and CDR2 LQKENI. The CDR3 sequence is 12 residues long. V lost 3 bases and J 6 bases, leaving 9 bases between the germline ends. The CDR3 region is CASSPEGGEQYF. In DNA, the CDR3 is TGTGCCAGCTCACCGGAAGGGGGCGAGCAGTACTTC.

This clonotype was detected ten times or more. The CDR3 nucleotides are TGTGCCAGCAGCCTGGGACGTGCAACTAATGAAAAACTGTTTTTT. Amino acid sequence: CASSLGRATNEKLFF. The J gene is TRBJ1-4, the V gene TRBV7-6, with D possibly being TRBD1 (5 bases). The CDR3 contains 15 residues. Germline CDR1 and CDR2: SGHVS and FNYEAQ. Trimming stripped 5 bases from V and 0 bases from J, with 10 bases between.

The rearrangement joins TRBV27 to TRBJ1-1; 7 bases agree with TRBD1. With V trimmed by 6 bases and J by 0 bases, 4 bases remained unmatched. The CDR3 sequence is 14 residues long. Germline CDR1 MNHEY, CDR2 SMNVEV (reference sequence). As DNA, the CDR3 is TGTGCCAGCAGCCAACAGGGGCTGAACACTGAAGCTTTCTTT. Amino acid sequence: CASSQQGLNTEAFF.

The chain employs TRBV6-6 and TRBJ2-7; TRBD1 might be the D (5 bases). Between the trimmed V and J ends, which lost 5 bases and 4 bases, there was a span of 9 bases. CDR3 length: 12 amino acids. The germline gives CDR1 MNHNY, CDR2 SVGAGI (reference sequence). The CDR3 reads CASSPTVYEQYF. CDR3 coding DNA: TGTGCCAGCAGTCCGACAGTATACGAGCAGTACTTC.

This sequence joins TRBV7-9 and TRBJ1-1; tentative D call: TRBD1 (5 bases). The ends were cut back, 6 bases at V and 4 bases at J, with 12 bases in the middle. Looked up from germline, CDR1 is SEHNR and CDR2 is FQNEAQ (reference sequence). The CDR3 spans 13 residues. CDR3 bases: TGTGCCAGCAGGGAGAAGGGGAGCACTGAAGCTTTCTTT. It specifies CASREKGSTEAFF.